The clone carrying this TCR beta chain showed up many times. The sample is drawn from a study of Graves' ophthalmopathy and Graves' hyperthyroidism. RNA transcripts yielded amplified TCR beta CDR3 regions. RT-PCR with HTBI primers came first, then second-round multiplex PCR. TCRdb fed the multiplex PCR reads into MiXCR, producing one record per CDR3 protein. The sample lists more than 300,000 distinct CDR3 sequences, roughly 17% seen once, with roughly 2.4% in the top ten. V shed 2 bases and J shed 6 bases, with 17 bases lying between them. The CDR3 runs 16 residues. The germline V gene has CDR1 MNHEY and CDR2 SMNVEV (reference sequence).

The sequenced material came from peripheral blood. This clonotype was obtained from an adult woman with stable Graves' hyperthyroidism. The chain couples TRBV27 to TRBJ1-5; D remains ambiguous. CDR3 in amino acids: CASSLTGIRSGQPQHF. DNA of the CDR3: TGTGCCAGCAGTTTAACTGGGATCCGGTCCGGTCAGCCCCAGCATTTT.